The rows below give T cell receptor beta chains drawn from one sample of a study of technical replicates of blood from a few donors. Assay used: immunoSEQ multiplex PCR; TCRdb lists only in-frame clones, some missing. Found here are around 70,000 clones, around 97% of them singletons; the top ten hold approximately 0.2%. The sample was T cells isolated from PBMCs. The receptors originated from a human donor in good health. The CDR3 runs from the conserved cysteine through the conserved F or W. D genes are given only for firm matches. Some rows have no size entry. The others give once, few or many, or a class for an expanded clone.

- | TRBJ2-1 | TRBD2 | TRBV11-2 | TGTGCCAGCAGCTTAGGGGCTAGCGGGGGGGCCAGCTACAATGAGCAGTTCTTC | CASSLGASGGASYNEQFF
- | TRBJ2-7 | - | TRBV27 | TGTGCCAGCAGTCCCTCCAGGGCGTCCTCCTACGAGCAGTACTTC | CASSPSRASSYEQYF
- | TRBJ2-3 | TRBD1 | TRBV7-9 | TGTGCCAGCAGCCGCCCGGGACAGGGGGTATTAGATACGCAGTATTTT | CASSRPGQGVLDTQYF
- | TRBJ1-1 | TRBD1 | TRBV30 | TGTGCCTGGAGTCTCTCAAGGACAGGCGGGTCATGGAGGACTGAAGCTTTCTTT | CAWSLSRTGGSWRTEAFF
- | TRBJ2-3 | TRBD2 | TRBV29-1 | TGCAGCGTTGAACTAGCGGGGGGGATGAGAAATACGCAGTATTTT | CSVELAGGMRNTQYF
few | TRBJ1-2 | - | TRBV5-1 | TGCGCCAGCAGCTTGGGGGGGTGGACAGCACCCCGGGACTATGGCTACACCTTC | CASSLGGWTAPRDYGYTF
- | TRBJ2-1 | TRBD2 | TRBV10-2 | TGCGCCAGCAGTCCAGGAAGACTAGCGGGGGGGAACTTATCCTACAATGAGCAGTTCTTC | CASSPGRLAGGNLSYNEQFF
- | TRBJ1-2 | - | TRBV10-2 | TGCGCCAGCAGTGAGGGCTGGGGCCGGGGCTACACCTTC | CASSEGWGRGYTF
once | TRBJ1-2 | - | TRBV28 | TGTGCCAGCAGCGGGACTGCTTACTATGGCTACACCTTC | CASSGTAYYGYTF
- | TRBJ2-1 | - | TRBV7-2 | TGTGCCAGCAGCTTAGTATTTCTAAGGACTCCCTCGTTCCCCAATGAGCAGTTCTTC | CASSLVFLRTPSFPNEQFF
once | TRBJ2-2 | TRBD1 | TRBV25-1 | TGTACCAGCAGTGAAGGAGCAGGGGGTGTCTCCGGGGAGCTGTTTTTT | CTSSEGAGGVSGELFF
- | TRBJ2-7 | - | TRBV9 | TGTGCCAGCAGCCCCCGAGTCCCAGGGGCGCCATACGAGCAGTACTTC | CASSPRVPGAPYEQYF
once | TRBJ2-1 | TRBD1 | TRBV2 | TGTGCCAGCAGTTCACAGGGGGCGGCCTACAATGAGCAGTTCTTC | CASSSQGAAYNEQFF
- | TRBJ2-7 | TRBD2 | TRBV6-6 | TGTGCCAGCGGCCTCTCAGGGCAGCGGGGGGCTTACGAGCAGTACTTC | CASGLSGQRGAYEQYF
- | TRBJ1-2 | TRBD1 | TRBV30 | TGTGCCTGGTTTCAGGGGGATTACTATGGCTACACCTTC | CAWFQGDYYGYTF
- | TRBJ2-3 | TRBD2 | TRBV15 | TGTGCCACCAGCCGAGACACCCCCAACGAGCGGGACACAGATACGCAGTATTTT | CATSRDTPNERDTDTQYF
- | TRBJ2-7 | - | TRBV6-1 | TGTGCCAGCAGGGGGATGACAGACTACGAGCAGTACTTC | CASRGMTDYEQYF
- | TRBJ2-4 | - | TRBV7-9 | TGTGCCAGCAGCCCCTGGGGGGGACATCACGAACGGGGAAACATTCAGTACTTC | CASSPWGGHHERGNIQYF
- | TRBJ1-1 | - | TRBV6-1 | TGTGCCAGCAGTGAAGGCTCGACTGGCACTGAAGCTTTCTTT | CASSEGSTGTEAFF
- | TRBJ1-1 | - | TRBV20-1 | TGCAGTGCTAGGGGGCCCGGCGAAGCTTTCTTT | CSARGPGEAFF
- | TRBJ1-1 | TRBD1 | TRBV9 | TGTGCCAGCAGCGTATCGAATTTCGGACAGGGGGCCACTGAAGCTTTCTTT | CASSVSNFGQGATEAFF
- | TRBJ2-3 | - | TRBV19 | TGTGCCAGCTCAGGGTCCCCAGATACGCAGTATTTT | CASSGSPDTQYF
- | TRBJ2-3 | - | TRBV29-1 | TGCAGCGCTCTCTTGGAAGGATGGGGCCCCGATTTT | CSALLEGWGPDF
- | TRBJ1-2 | - | TRBV19 | TGTGCCAGTAGTACGCGGACAAAAGGCTACACCTTC | CASSTRTKGYTF
- | TRBJ1-4 | TRBD1 | TRBV6-1 | TGTGCCAGCAGATCAGAGGACAGGGTCTTGAACCGACTGTTTTTT | CASRSEDRVLNRLFF
- | TRBJ1-2 | - | TRBV27 | TGTGCCAGCAGTTCCCTTGGACAGAACTATGGCTACACCTTC | CASSSLGQNYGYTF
once | TRBJ1-2 | - | TRBV28 | TGTGCCAGCAGGTCCGGGACTCCTGTGGACGGCTACACCTTC | CASRSGTPVDGYTF
- | TRBJ1-1 | - | TRBV5-1 | TGCGCCAGCAGCCACCCGGGGGGCGGTGGCACTGAAGCTTTCTTT | CASSHPGGGGTEAFF
- | TRBJ2-1 | - | TRBV11-2 | TGTGCCAGCAGCTTAGTCGGGGGATATGAGCAGTTCTTC | CASSLVGGYEQFF
- | TRBJ2-2 | - | TRBV27 | TGTGCCAGCAGTTTTGTGTGGGAGAAGGTCGGGGAGCTGTTTTTT | CASSFVWEKVGELFF
- | TRBJ2-3 | - | TRBV5-1 | TGCGCCAGCAGCTTGGTGACAGAGGATACGCAGTATTTT | CASSLVTEDTQYF
- | TRBJ1-1 | - | TRBV28 | TGTGCCAGCAGCTTCCAGGGCCCGCGGAGAACTGAAGCTTTCTTT | CASSFQGPRRTEAFF
once | TRBJ2-2 | - | TRBV2 | TGTGCCGGCGTATGGGGGGTCGGTACCGGGGAGCTGTTTTTT | CAGVWGVGTGELFF
- | TRBJ1-1 | TRBD1 | TRBV5-1 | TGCGCCAGCAGCTTAACAGGACAGGGGGCCAACACTGAAGCTTTCTTT | CASSLTGQGANTEAFF